Shown below are 20 T cell receptor beta chains from a single sample sequenced in a study of beta chain features in type 1 diabetes. The entirety of the isolated RNA underwent reverse transcription, so expressed TCRB transcripts were sequenced. The table came from immunoSEQ multiplex PCR; TCRdb's copy has only in-frame clones and leaves some out. Here the sample spans more than 300,000 clones, 9.6% being singletons. Study-wide points: The study found moderately but significantly shorter TCRB CDR3s in all four CD4+ subsets of Type 1 diabetes patients.

No antigens are known for them. Sequenced input: central memory CD4+ T cells from blood. The receptor source for this set is a man aged 30-40 years with type 1 diabetes.

This clone was counted only a few times. V and J are TRBV7-2 and TRBJ2-1; D may correspond to TRBD1 or TRBD2 (6 bases each). Deletions cut 4 bases from V and 0 bases from J, with 10 bases between. CDR3 size: 15 residues. Germline assignment: CDR1 SGHTA and CDR2 FQGNSA. The CDR3 loop is CASSSGGYSYNEQFF. In DNA, the CDR3 is TGTGCCAGCAGCTCCGGGGGCTACTCCTACAATGAGCAGTTCTTC.

This clone was picked up a small number of times. Just one base apart from a much larger clone, this may be a read error. V and J are TRBV7-2 and TRBJ2-2, with D hard to call. The CDR3 contains 12 residues. Germline V gene lookup returns CDR1 SGHTA and CDR2 FQGNSA. Trimming removed 3 bases from V and 4 bases from J, with 3 bases in between. Written as DNA, the CDR3 is TGTGCCAGCAGCTTTTTCACCGGGGAGCTGTTTTTT. Translating gives CASSFFTGELFF. The whole variable domain, filled in from reference TRBV7-2 and TRBJ2-2, reads GAGVSQSPSNKVTEKGKDVELRCDPISGHTALYWYRQSLGQGLEFLIYFQGNSAPDKSGLPSDRFSAERTGGSVSTLTIQRTQQEDSAVYLCASSFFTGELFFGEGSRLTVL.

This clone was counted between two and nine times. J is TRBJ1-1 and V is TRBV25-1; D gene unclear. This CDR3 contains 15 residues. Deletions cut 5 bases from V and 1 base from J, with 14 bases between. The germline V gene encodes CDR1 MGHDK and CDR2 SYGVNS. CDR3 sequence reads: CASSKTGRANTEAFF. CDR3 nucleotides: TGTGCCAGCAGTAAAACCGGACGGGCGAACACTGAAGCTTTCTTT.

J is TRBJ2-7 and V is TRBV7-2; weak D call: TRBD2 (5 bases). In germline, CDR1 is SGHTA, CDR2 FQGNSA. The CDR3 is 15 residues long. The germline V and J ends were trimmed by 4 bases and 1 base, with 14 bases remaining between them. The CDR3 reads CASSSSGGFSYEQYF. CDR3 in DNA: TGTGCCAGCAGCTCCTCGGGCGGGTTTTCCTACGAGCAGTACTTC.

CDR3 sequence: CASTPYQETQYF. The CDR3 DNA reads TGTGCCAGCACTCCGTACCAAGAGACCCAGTACTTC. The rearrangement uses TRBV27 and TRBJ2-5; D is unresolved. V was cut by 7 bases and J by 0 bases, with 6 bases left in between. Germline loops: CDR1 MNHEY, CDR2 SMNVEV (reference sequence). The CDR3 has 12 amino acids.

This clone was detected many times. J is TRBJ1-2 and V is TRBV19; 10 positions agree with TRBD1. Unmatched junction bases numbered 2, after V lost 3 bases and J lost 4 bases. Germline values: CDR1 LNHDA, CDR2 SQIVND (reference sequence). The CDR3 sequence is 14 residues long. The CDR3: CASSMDRGFYGYTF. DNA for the CDR3: TGTGCCAGTAGTATGGACAGGGGGTTCTATGGCTACACCTTC.

This clone was detected a few times. The chain is built from TRBV27 and TRBJ2-7; 11 nucleotides agree with TRBD2. V lost 5 bases, J lost 0 bases, and 9 bases stayed unmatched. This CDR3 contains 17 residues. Germline CDR1 and CDR2: MNHEY and SMNVEV (reference sequence). CDR3 loop: CASSLSGRAPSSYEQYF. In DNA form, the CDR3 reads TGTGCCAGCAGTCTTAGCGGGAGGGCCCCAAGCTCCTACGAGCAGTACTTC.

In this sample, this clone turned up a few times. V is TRBV7-8 and J is TRBJ2-1, with 14 bases aligning to TRBD2. J lost 11 bases, V lost 5 bases, and 5 bases had no gene match. The CDR3 covers 14 residues. Germline-derived CDR1 and CDR2 are SGHVS and FQNEAQ. The CDR3 sequence is CASSAGLAGAQQFF. CDR3 sequence (DNA): TGTGCCAGCAGCGCGGGACTAGCGGGAGCACAGCAGTTCTTC.

This clone appeared many times. The chain combines TRBV6-6 with TRBJ2-5; TRBD1 matches 10 bases. This CDR3 has 14 amino acids. V lost 7 bases to trimming and J lost 2 bases; unmatched junction nucleotides: 4. Germline CDR1 MNHNY, CDR2 SVGAGI (reference sequence). The CDR3 spells CASTRTGGQETQYF. CDR3 nucleotides: TGTGCCAGCACCCGGACAGGGGGGCAAGAGACCCAGTACTTC.

V and J are TRBV7-2 and TRBJ1-1; no clear D. Deletions cut 2 bases from V and 1 base from J, with 5 bases between. The CDR3 loop spans 13 amino acids. The germline V gene encodes CDR1 SGHTA and CDR2 FQGNSA. The CDR3 protein is CASSLNRNTEAFF. CDR3 sequence (DNA): TGTGCCAGCAGCTTAAACCGGAACACTGAAGCTTTCTTT.

This clone has more than one count but fewer than ten. The chain couples TRBV28 to TRBJ2-3; D unresolved. V lost 4 bases, J lost 4 bases, and 6 bases lay in between. CDR1 is MDHEN, CDR2 SYDVKM, per germline. The CDR3 has 12 amino acids. CDR3 DNA: TGTGCCAGCAGTTCCTTTTCAGATACGCAGTATTTT. Translating gives CASSSFSDTQYF.

This chain uses TRBV5-1 with TRBJ2-1, with TRBD2 matching 12 bases. The junction had 5 bases not matched to a gene; V was cut back by 1 base and J by 9 bases. CDR1 SGHRS and CDR2 YFSETQ come from the germline V gene. The CDR3 extends over 15 amino acids. CDR3 amino acids: CASSLSLAGGLEQFF. The CDR3 bases are TGCGCCAGCAGCTTGTCCCTAGCGGGAGGGCTTGAGCAGTTCTTC.

J is TRBJ2-7 and V is TRBV2; the match to TRBD1 covers 9 bases. CDR3 size: 14 residues. The germline V gene has CDR1 SNHLY and CDR2 FYNNEI. The V and J ends lost 5 bases and 5 bases, in that order; junction bases with no gene match: 7. As DNA, the CDR3 is TGTGCCAGCAGTCTAGACAGGGGGGACGACGAGCAGTACTTC. Its translation is CASSLDRGDDEQYF.

The chain links TRBV5-4 to TRBJ2-1; D ambiguous. Per the germline V gene, CDR1 is SGHNT and CDR2 is YYREEE (reference sequence). The ends were cut back, 4 bases at V and 0 bases at J, with 17 bases in the middle. This CDR3 has 17 residues. The CDR3 nucleotides are TGTGCCAGCAGCCAAGATCACTTGCGGAACTCCTACAATGAGCAGTTCTTC. Residues: CASSQDHLRNSYNEQFF.

The chain carries TRBV7-9 and TRBJ2-5, with 8 bases aligning to TRBD2. The V gene end was trimmed by 3 bases and the J gene end by 5 bases; junction bases not matched to a gene: 11. The CDR3 covers 16 residues. Germline CDR1 SEHNR, CDR2 FQNEAQ (reference sequence). CDR3 amino acids: CASSFTMGLDGETQYF. The CDR3 DNA sequence: TGTGCCAGCAGCTTTACGATGGGACTAGATGGGGAGACCCAGTACTTC.

This clone came up a few times. The CDR3 reads CASSWGGGYNEQFF. CDR3 in DNA: TGTGCCAGTAGCTGGGGTGGAGGTTACAATGAGCAGTTCTTC. The chain couples TRBV19 to TRBJ2-1, with D perhaps TRBD2 (5 bases). Germline lookup yields CDR1 LNHDA and CDR2 SQIVND (reference sequence). The CDR3 loop spans 14 amino acids. V shed 6 bases and J shed 4 bases, with 13 bases lying between them.

The CDR3 nucleotides read TGTGCCAGCAGCTTATCCACAGGGAACACTGAAGCTTTCTTT. It codes for CASSLSTGNTEAFF. The chain employs TRBV7-2 and TRBJ1-1; the D gene is possibly TRBD1 (5 bases). Germline CDR1 reads SGHTA; CDR2 reads FQGNSA. The CDR3 covers 14 residues. V lost 2 bases, J lost 1 base, and 8 bases lay in between.

The genes are TRBV5-1 and TRBJ1-2; D is possibly TRBD1 (6 bases). The CDR3 loop spans 15 amino acids. Germline CDR1 is SGHRS and CDR2 is YFSETQ. The V and J ends lost 3 bases and 2 bases respectively, with 14 bases between them. DNA for the CDR3: TGCGCCAGCAGCTGGGGCAGGGGAACCAACTATGGCTACACCTTC. Translated: CASSWGRGTNYGYTF.

The chain uses TRBV6-1 and TRBJ1-2, with D hard to call. Trimming removed 3 bases from V and 3 bases from J, with 5 bases in between. CDR3 size: 12 residues. Germline loops: CDR1 MNHNS, CDR2 SASEGT. The CDR3 loop reads CASSDRDYGYTF. The DNA of the CDR3 is TGTGCCAGCAGTGATAGGGACTATGGCTACACCTTC.

This clone came up a few times. The rearrangement links TRBV18 to TRBJ2-7; TRBD1 matches 8 bases. The junction had 12 bases not matched to a gene; V was cut back by 5 bases and J by 9 bases. Germline loops: CDR1 KGHSH, CDR2 LQKENI. This CDR3 is 14 amino acids long. The CDR3 loop reads CASSTGQEPVGQYF. The DNA of the CDR3 is TGTGCCAGCTCAACGGGACAGGAGCCTGTTGGGCAGTACTTC.